These T cell receptor beta chains were read from a single sample in a study of CD8 T cells in ankylosing spondylitis. A single record per CDR3 protein comes from TCRdb applying MiXCR to the 5' RACE reads. The table records fewer than 200,000 distinct CDR3 sequences, approximately 9.9% of them present only once. The sequenced material came from blood, either unsorted or a sorted T cell fraction (not recorded which). The receptors derive from a female donor with ankylosing spondylitis or in good health (not recorded which). CDR3s include the opening cysteine and the closing phenylalanine or tryptophan. A D gene is named only where the DNA matches it firmly. Clone size, where shown, is once, few, many, or a class for clones that have expanded.

abundance | d_gene | j_gene | v_gene | CDR3aa | CDR3nt
NA | NA | TRBJ2-7 | TRBV20-1 | CSARSTYEQYF | TGCAGTGCTAGGAGTACCTACGAGCAGTACTTC
many | NA | TRBJ2-1 | TRBV12-3/TRBV12-4 | CASSNTGSNEQFF | TGTGCCAGCAGTAATACAGGGTCCAATGAGCAGTTCTTC
many | NA | TRBJ2-3 | TRBV4-3 | CASSLTVSGEISF | TGCGCCAGCAGCCTTACAGTCAGCGGAGAAATCTCTTTT
NA | NA | TRBJ2-7 | TRBV19 | CASSIGAGEYEQYF | TGTGCCAGTAGTATAGGCGCAGGGGAATACGAGCAGTACTTC
NA | TRBD1 | TRBJ1-1 | TRBV2 | CASRDRANTEAFF | TGTGCCAGCAGAGACAGGGCTAACACTGAAGCTTTCTTT
NA | NA | TRBJ2-1 | TRBV11-2 | CASSFSHEQFF | TGTGCCAGCAGCTTCTCCCACGAGCAGTTCTTC
many | NA | TRBJ2-3 | TRBV7-9 | CASSFRDGTDTQYF | TGTGCCAGCAGTTTTAGGGACGGCACAGATACGCAGTATTTT
NA | NA | TRBJ2-7 | TRBV4-2 | CASSQLPEGRSYEQYF | TGTGCCAGCAGCCAATTACCAGAGGGGAGGTCCTACGAGCAGTACTTC
few | NA | TRBJ1-2 | TRBV7-9 | CASSLGVGEEDTF | TGTGCCAGCAGCTTAGGAGTAGGGGAAGAGGACACCTTC
many | TRBD2 | TRBJ2-1 | TRBV12-3/TRBV12-4 | CASTFGGVEQFF | TGTGCCAGCACCTTCGGGGGGGTTGAGCAGTTCTTC
NA | TRBD1 | TRBJ2-7 | TRBV5-1 | CASSLSGTDSYEQYF | TGCGCCAGCAGCTTATCCGGGACAGACTCCTACGAGCAGTACTTC
few | NA | TRBJ2-7 | TRBV2 | CASRVYEQYF | TGTGCCAGCAGGGTATACGAGCAGTACTTC
few | NA | TRBJ1-1 | TRBV4-1 | CASSPQGVNTEAFF | TGCGCCAGCAGCCCCCAGGGCGTGAACACTGAAGCTTTCTTT
many | NA | TRBJ1-5 | TRBV27 | CASSPLDSNQPQHF | TGTGCCAGCAGTCCCCTTGATAGCAATCAGCCCCAGCATTTT
few | NA | TRBJ1-2 | TRBV30 | CAWSFSTGRGYTF | TGTGCCTGGAGCTTCTCAACAGGGCGGGGCTACACCTTC
few | NA | TRBJ1-1 | TRBV11-2 | CASSPSDRMNTEAFF | TGTGCCAGCAGCCCTTCCGACAGGATGAACACTGAAGCTTTCTTT
few | NA | TRBJ2-3 | TRBV11-3 | CASSLAAVGPADTQYF | TGTGCCAGCAGCTTAGCGGCGGTCGGTCCCGCAGATACGCAGTATTTT
many | NA | TRBJ2-1 | TRBV29-1 | CSVEPDYSYNEQFF | TGCAGCGTTGAACCGGATTACTCCTACAATGAGCAGTTCTTC
NA | NA | TRBJ1-1 | TRBV7-9 | CASRTGTVEAFF | TGTGCCAGCAGAACCGGGACGGTAGAAGCTTTCTTT
few | NA | TRBJ2-1 | TRBV5-6 | CASSLGGESYNEQFF | TGTGCCAGCAGCTTGGGTGGGGAGAGTTACAATGAGCAGTTCTTC
few | NA | TRBJ2-1 | TRBV20-1 | CSGADRDKRNEQFF | TGCAGTGGCGCAGACCGGGACAAGAGAAATGAGCAGTTCTTC
NA | NA | TRBJ1-2 | TRBV5-1 | CASSLAGRGGGYTF | TGCGCCAGCAGCTTGGCCGGCAGGGGAGGTGGCTACACCTTC
few | NA | TRBJ1-1 | TRBV20-1 | CSASAGPMNTEAFF | TGCAGTGCTAGCGCAGGGCCGATGAACACTGAAGCTTTCTTT
few | TRBD2 | TRBJ2-2 | TRBV7-2 | CASSLLTTGGSGELFF | TGTGCCAGCAGCTTATTAACCACGGGAGGTTCCGGGGAGCTGTTTTTT
many | NA | TRBJ1-1 | TRBV5-6 | CASSFKLNTEAFF | TGTGCCAGCAGCTTCAAGCTTAACACTGAAGCTTTCTTT
NA | TRBD1 | TRBJ1-1 | TRBV6-1 | CASSIDTGGRRDTEAFF | TGTGCCAGCAGTATAGATACAGGGGGCCGGAGGGACACTGAAGCTTTCTTT
few | TRBD2 | TRBJ2-7 | TRBV7-6 | CASSRTSGGYEQYF | TGTGCCAGCAGCCGGACTAGCGGGGGCTACGAGCAGTACTTC
NA | NA | TRBJ2-7 | TRBV27 | CASSLSFIGGDYEQYF | TGTGCCAGCAGTTTGTCGTTTATCGGGGGAGACTACGAGCAGTACTTC
NA | NA | TRBJ2-1 | TRBV25-1 | CASSGSARDNEQFF | TGTGCCAGCAGTGGTAGCGCCAGGGACAATGAGCAGTTCTTC
few | TRBD2 | TRBJ2-3 | TRBV5-5 | CASSKTGGGADTQYF | TGTGCCAGCAGCAAGACGGGCGGGGGTGCCGATACGCAGTATTTT
NA | TRBD2 | TRBJ2-7 | TRBV7-9 | CASSLRGGGRFHEQYF | TGTGCCAGCAGCTTAAGAGGCGGGGGGCGATTTCACGAGCAGTACTTC